This record concerns one T cell receptor (beta chain) sequence. Its antigen is not known. The read stops 3 residues short of the end of the CDR3; the missing end is completed from the germline J gene. These data come from a study of T cells in women clearing cervical HPV infection. Regarding the study as a whole: Repertoire richness, not evenness, was significantly elevated in CIN3+ cases versus controls.

Generated by immunoSEQ multiplex PCR, the TCRdb table keeps only in-frame clones and is missing some. The listing contains 40,000 to 60,000 clones. V lost 3 bases, J lost 3 bases, and 8 bases lay in between. CDR1 WNHNN and CDR2 SYGVQD come from the germline V gene (reference sequence). This CDR3 contains 14 residues. The chain recombines TRBV10-1 with TRBJ2-2; a weak D match, TRBD1 (6 bases). The origin of this receptor is a woman aged 18-69 years with a cervical HPV16 infection that either progressed to CIN3+ or cleared (not recorded which). The source material was blood buffy coat. The sequenced CDR3 bases are TGCGCCAGCAGTGAAGGGGGAGACACCGGGGAG. This sequence encodes CASSEGGDTGE. The full CDR3 protein is CASSEGGDTGELFF.